These 15 T cell receptor beta chains originate from one sample sequenced in a study of T cell changes during pregnancy in multiple sclerosis. Measured with immunoSEQ multiplex PCR; TCRdb has only the in-frame clones, and not every one. The data contain tens of thousands of clones, about 92% of them singletons. The sample in question was CD4+ T cells from peripheral blood mononuclear cells, obtained after pregnancy. The receptors come from a female donor with multiple sclerosis, enrolled in a pregnancy study.

The J gene is TRBJ2-7, the V gene TRBV11-3; 8 positions agree with TRBD1. From germline, CDR1 is SGHNT and CDR2 YENEEA. The CDR3 covers 14 residues. Unmatched junction bases numbered 9, after V lost 4 bases and J lost 7 bases. This CDR3 reads CASSSPGQALEQYF. CDR3 nucleotides: TGTGCCAGCAGCTCCCCGGGACAGGCTCTTGAGCAGTACTTC.

The V call is TRBV27, the J call TRBJ1-1; 7 bases map to TRBD1. J gave up 0 bases and V 0 bases, and 7 bases lay outside the gene matches. The CDR3 has 17 residues. The germline CDR1 and CDR2 sequences are MNHEY and SMNVEV (reference sequence). The CDR3 DNA reads TGTGCCAGCAGTTTATCGGGCAGGGGGACCCTGAACACTGAAGCTTTCTTT. This sequence encodes CASSLSGRGTLNTEAFF.

The gene calls are TRBV9 and TRBJ2-2; TRBD1 agrees at 7 bases. The CDR3 contains 15 residues. Germline lookup yields CDR1 SGDLS and CDR2 YYNGEE. The trim removed 3 bases at V and 5 bases at J, leaving 7 bases unmatched. The CDR3 region has the DNA TGTGCCAGCAGCGCGAGACAGGGTCGGACCGGGGAGCTGTTTTTT. This gives the protein CASSARQGRTGELFF.

A few counts support this clone. The chain carries TRBV7-2 and TRBJ2-2; TRBD1 agrees at 11 bases. V was clipped by 4 bases and J by 6 bases; unmatched bases: 7. CDR1 and CDR2 (germline): SGHTA, FQGNSA. There are 16 residues in the CDR3. As DNA, the CDR3 is TGTGCCAGCAGCTCCCAAGGACAGGGGGCGTCCGGGGAGCTGTTTTTT. This gives the protein CASSSQGQGASGELFF.

The genes are TRBV19 and TRBJ2-2, with 9 bases identical to TRBD1. J lost 0 bases, V lost 9 bases, and 2 bases had no gene match. This CDR3 spans 14 amino acids. Germline values: CDR1 LNHDA, CDR2 SQIVND (reference sequence). DNA for the CDR3: TGTGCCAGCCGGACAGGGGCGAACACCGGGGAGCTGTTTTTT. Residues: CASRTGANTGELFF.

The chain uses TRBV6-1 and TRBJ2-3; D is unclear. The CDR3 is 12 amino acids. The germline V gene has CDR1 MNHNS and CDR2 SASEGT. The V end was cut by 7 bases, the J end by 2 bases, with 7 bases between. CDR3 sequence reads: CASTGDTDTQYF. The CDR3 DNA follows: TGTGCCAGCACCGGTGACACAGATACGCAGTATTTT.

The gene calls are TRBV12-5 and TRBJ1-1; TRBD1 aligns across 10 bases. The ends lost 1 base at V and 5 bases at J; junction bases unmatched: 4. The CDR3 covers 15 residues. The V gene's germline CDR1 is LGHNT and CDR2 FRNRAP. The CDR3 coding sequence is TGTGCTAGTGGTTTGGGCGGACAGGGGGGGACTGAAGCTTTCTTT. As protein: CASGLGGQGGTEAFF.

CDR3 loop: CASSQESSNLVEQYF. The CDR3 bases are TGTGCCAGCAGCCAAGAATCCAGTAATCTCGTCGAGCAGTACTTC. The V and J genes are TRBV4-2 and TRBJ2-7, with D unclear. V lost 0 bases and J 6 bases, leaving 15 bases between the germline ends. CDR1 LGHNA and CDR2 YNFKEQ come from the germline V gene. CDR3 size: 15 residues.

This clone was detected once. The chain employs TRBV7-9 and TRBJ1-2; TRBD1 matches at 9 bases. This CDR3 is built from 18 residues. Germline-derived CDR1 and CDR2 are SEHNR and FQNEAQ (reference sequence). The V gene end was trimmed by 2 bases and the J gene end by 0 bases; junction bases not matched to a gene: 10. CDR3 nucleotide sequence: TGTGCCAGCAGCTTATCCCCCCCCAGGACAGGGGCTAACTATGGCTACACCTTC. Its protein is CASSLSPPRTGANYGYTF.

The DNA of the CDR3 is TGTGCCTCCCAAGGAGCTGAAGCTTTCTTT. It specifies CASQGAEAFF. The V call is TRBV30, the J call TRBJ1-1; no clear D gene. The CDR3 consists of 10 residues. The ends were cut back, 7 bases at V and 6 bases at J, with 9 bases in the middle. CDR1 GTSNPN and CDR2 SVGIG come from the germline V gene (reference sequence).

V and J are TRBV6-5 and TRBJ2-1; D possibly corresponds to TRBD1 (7 bases). The CDR3 consists of 16 residues. CDR1 MNHEY and CDR2 SVGAGI come from the germline V gene. V lost 1 base, J lost 3 bases, and 13 bases lay in between. CDR3 loop: CASSYLQGRSYNEQFF. The CDR3 DNA is TGTGCCAGCAGTTACTTACAGGGGAGGAGCTACAATGAGCAGTTCTTC.

V usage is TRBV6-6 and J usage is TRBJ2-4, with D unresolved. The V gene's germline CDR1 is MNHNY and CDR2 SVGAGI (reference sequence). The CDR3 covers 14 residues. The V end was cut by 0 bases, the J end by 9 bases, with 12 bases between. CDR3 bases: TGTGCCAGCAGTTACTCGATACCCCCCGGCATTCAGTACTTC. Translating gives CASSYSIPPGIQYF.

The chain combines TRBV6-1 with TRBJ1-5, with 11 bases identical to TRBD1. The J segment lost 6 bases and the V segment lost 1 base, leaving 5 bases of the junction unmatched. Germline values: CDR1 MNHNS, CDR2 SASEGT. CDR3 size: 16 residues. CDR3 DNA sequence: TGTGCCAGCAGTGAAGTGGACAGGGGGCCTCGTCAGCCCCAGCATTTT. Translating it yields CASSEVDRGPRQPQHF.

The chain uses TRBV6-1 and TRBJ1-6; 9 nucleotides agree with TRBD1. The ends lost 4 bases at V and 9 bases at J; junction bases unmatched: 4. This CDR3 is 14 amino acids long. CDR1 is MNHNS, CDR2 SASEGT, per germline. The CDR3 coding sequence is TGTGCCAGCAGTGCCGGGACAGGGTTTTCACCCCTCCACTTT. Translating gives CASSAGTGFSPLHF.

The chain recombines TRBV19 with TRBJ2-5; 9 nucleotides align to TRBD1. V gave up 3 bases and J gave up 4 bases; unmatched junction bases: 9. CDR3 size: 16 residues. Germline V gene data show CDR1 as LNHDA and CDR2 as SQIVND (reference sequence). The CDR3 sequence is CASSMAPGQGIETQYF. The CDR3 DNA follows: TGTGCCAGTAGTATGGCCCCGGGACAGGGTATAGAGACCCAGTACTTC.